The clone carrying this T cell receptor beta chain was seen a handful of times. The data stem from a study of blood T cell repertoires in COVID-19. As for the study in general: From the United States, Italy and Spain came samples of acute and convalescent COVID-19. The cDNA or gDNA used as material had been derived from T cells, B-cell-depleted T cells, or PBMCs.

Original methodology: Estimation of nucleated cell counts was performed using reference gene primer amplification. Sequencing was performed with immunoSEQ multiplex PCR; in TCRdb, only in-frame clones are kept and a portion is missing. Clone size and the V and J calls come from that table; the DNA yielded D and trimming. The repertoire holds about 190,000 clones, roughly 89% seen once, with around 6.6% in the top ten. There are 17 residues in the CDR3. With 4 bases removed from V and 0 bases from J, the gap between germline ends came to 20 bases. CDR1 GTSNPN and CDR2 SVGIG come from the germline V gene (reference sequence).

The receptor was isolated from a man aged 40-49 years with acute or convalescent COVID-19. The material sequenced was peripheral blood. The V call is TRBV30, the J call TRBJ2-3, with a tentative D call TRBD2 (6 bases). CDR3 sequence reads: CAWTDLVGGPSTDTQYF. Here the CDR3 DNA reads TGTGCCTGGACGGACCTCGTGGGGGGTCCAAGCACAGATACGCAGTATTTT.